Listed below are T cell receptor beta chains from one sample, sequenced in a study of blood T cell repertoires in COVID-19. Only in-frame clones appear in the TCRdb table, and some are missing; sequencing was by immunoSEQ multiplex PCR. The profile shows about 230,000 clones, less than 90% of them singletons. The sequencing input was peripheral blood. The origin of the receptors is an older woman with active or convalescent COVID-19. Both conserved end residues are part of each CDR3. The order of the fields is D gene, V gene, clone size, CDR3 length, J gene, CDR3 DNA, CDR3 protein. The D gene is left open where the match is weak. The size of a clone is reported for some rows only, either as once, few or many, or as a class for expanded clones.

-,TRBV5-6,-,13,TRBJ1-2,TGTGCCAGCAGCCCGGAGGAGGGCTATGGCTACACCTTC,CASSPEEGYGYTF
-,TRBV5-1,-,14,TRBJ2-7,TGCGCCAGCAGCTTCGAGACTCCCTCCTACGAGCAGTACTTC,CASSFETPSYEQYF
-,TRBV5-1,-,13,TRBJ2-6,TGCGCCAGCAATGCAGCTGGGGCCAACGTCCTGACTTTC,CASNAAGANVLTF
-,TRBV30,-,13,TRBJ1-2,TGTGCCTGGAGTGTACCCCCACCAACAGGGATAACCTTC,CAWSVPPPTGITF
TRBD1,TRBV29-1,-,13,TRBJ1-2,TGCAGCGGGGCAACAGGGGGCGGTGGAGGCTACACCTTC,CSGATGGGGGYTF
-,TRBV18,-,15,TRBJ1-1,TGTGCCAGCTCACCACAGGAGGGGATGAACACTGAAGCTTTCTTT,CASSPQEGMNTEAFF
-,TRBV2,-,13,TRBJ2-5,TGTGCCAGCAATTCGGGACTCGAAGAGACCCAGTACTTC,CASNSGLEETQYF
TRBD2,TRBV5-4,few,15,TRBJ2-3,TGTGCCAGCAGCTTGGACGGGGGGGTCACAGATACGCAGTATTTT,CASSLDGGVTDTQYF
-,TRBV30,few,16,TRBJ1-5,TGTGCCTGGAGACCCGAGAGTGGAGTGAACAATCAGCCCCAGCATTTT,CAWRPESGVNNQPQHF
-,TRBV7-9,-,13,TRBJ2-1,TGTGCCAGCAAGCAGGGCCCTTTGGGTGAGCAGTTCTTC,CASKQGPLGEQFF
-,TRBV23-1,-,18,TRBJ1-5,TGCGCCAGCAGTCAAAGATCGGGCAGGGAGGGTCGCAATCAGCCCCAGCATTTT,CASSQRSGREGRNQPQHF
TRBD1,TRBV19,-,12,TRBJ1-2,TGTGCCAGTAGTTTGGCCGGGACAGGGAACACCTTC,CASSLAGTGNTF
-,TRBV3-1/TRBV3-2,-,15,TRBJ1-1,TGTGCCAGCAGCCCCTCAAACCGGGGAAGGACTGAAGCTTTCTTT,CASSPSNRGRTEAFF
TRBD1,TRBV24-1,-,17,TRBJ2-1,TGTGCCACCAGTGATTTTAATCCAGGGGGAGTACGCAATGAGCAGTTCTTC,CATSDFNPGGVRNEQFF
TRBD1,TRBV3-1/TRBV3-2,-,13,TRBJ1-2,TGTGCCAGCAGCCACCGGGACAGCTATGGCTACACCTTC,CASSHRDSYGYTF
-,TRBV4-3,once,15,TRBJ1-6,TGCGCCAGCAGCCAAGAATTCGGGTATAATTCACCCCTCCACTTT,CASSQEFGYNSPLHF
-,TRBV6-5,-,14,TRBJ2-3,TGTGCCAGCAGTTACTTAATTGAGCCAGATACGCAGTATTTT,CASSYLIEPDTQYF
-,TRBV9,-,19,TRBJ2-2,TGTGCCAGCAGCGTAGGGATATATATGGGGGGACTGAACACCGGGGAGCTGTTTTTT,CASSVGIYMGGLNTGELFF
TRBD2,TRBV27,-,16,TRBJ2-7,TGTGCCAGCTCCCCGGGGGGGTTGTCCTTTTTCTACGAGCAGTACTTC,CASSPGGLSFFYEQYF
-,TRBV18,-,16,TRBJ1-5,TGTGCCAGCTCACCAAACCAGGGGAATAGCAATCAGCCCCAGCATTTT,CASSPNQGNSNQPQHF
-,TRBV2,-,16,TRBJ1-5,TGTGCCAGCAGTGAAAGACCTCCCAGGAGCAATCAGCCCCAGCATTTT,CASSERPPRSNQPQHF
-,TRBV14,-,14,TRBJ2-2,TGTGCCAGCAGCCCCTATGGCGGCACCGGGGAGCTGTTTTTT,CASSPYGGTGELFF
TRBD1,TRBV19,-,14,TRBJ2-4,TGTGCCAGTAGTCCACAGGGGACCAAAAACATTCAGTACTTC,CASSPQGTKNIQYF
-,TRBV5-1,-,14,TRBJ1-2,TGCGCCAGCAGCTTGGAAAGCCCTAACTATGGCTACACCTTC,CASSLESPNYGYTF
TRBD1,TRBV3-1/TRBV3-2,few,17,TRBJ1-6,TGTGCCAGCAGCCAAGAAGGACAGGGGCTCTCGATATCACCCCTCCACTTT,CASSQEGQGLSISPLHF
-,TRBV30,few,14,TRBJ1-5,TGTGCCTGGAGTGCGCAGGTGGGCAATCAGCCCCAGCATTTT,CAWSAQVGNQPQHF
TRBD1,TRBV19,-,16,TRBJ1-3,TGTGCCAGTAGTTTTTCGACAGGGGCCTCTGGAAACACCATATATTTT,CASSFSTGASGNTIYF
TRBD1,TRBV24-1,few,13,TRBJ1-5,TGTGCCACCAGAGGGACAGGGGATCAGCCCCAGCATTTT,CATRGTGDQPQHF
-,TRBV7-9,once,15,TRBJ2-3,TGTGCCAGCAGCTTTAAAGGCGGTAGCACAGATACGCAGTATTTT,CASSFKGGSTDTQYF
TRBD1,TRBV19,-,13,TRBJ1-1,TGTGCCAGTAGTATGCAGGGGGGCACTGAAGCTTTCTTT,CASSMQGGTEAFF
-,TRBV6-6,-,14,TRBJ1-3,TGTGCCAGCAGTTACGACTTCTCTGGAAACACCATATATTTT,CASSYDFSGNTIYF
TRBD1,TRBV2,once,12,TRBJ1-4,TGTGCCACGGGACAGGGACAAGAAAAACTGTTTTTT,CATGQGQEKLFF
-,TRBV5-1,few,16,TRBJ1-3,TGCGCCAGCAGCTCCATTGACACAAGCTCTGGAAACACCATATATTTT,CASSSIDTSSGNTIYF
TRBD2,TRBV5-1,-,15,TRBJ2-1,TGCGCCAGCACCCTTGGCGGGGGGCCTTACAATGAGCAGTTCTTC,CASTLGGGPYNEQFF
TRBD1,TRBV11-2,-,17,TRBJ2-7,TGTGCCAGCAGCCATATAAAACCGGGACAGGGGATTTTCGAGCAGTACTTC,CASSHIKPGQGIFEQYF
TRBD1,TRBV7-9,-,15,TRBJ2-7,TGTGCCAGCAGCGTAACAACAGGGGTTTCCTACGAGCAGTACTTC,CASSVTTGVSYEQYF
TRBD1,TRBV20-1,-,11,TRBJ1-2,TGCAGTGCGACGGACAGGGGACACTACACCTTC,CSATDRGHYTF
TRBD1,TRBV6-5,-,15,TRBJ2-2,TGTGCCAGCAGACTCACAGGGGGCAGCACCGGGGAGCTGTTTTTT,CASRLTGGSTGELFF
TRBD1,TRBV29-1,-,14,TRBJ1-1,TGCAGCGTTTCTAAGGGGGCCGAGAACACTGAAGCTTTCTTT,CSVSKGAENTEAFF
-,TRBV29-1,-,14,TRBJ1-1,TGCAGCGTAGACCGGGGGGGTTCGGGAACTGAAGCTTTCTTT,CSVDRGGSGTEAFF
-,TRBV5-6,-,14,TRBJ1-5,TGTGCCAGCAGCCGTTACAGGGCGAGTCAGCCCCAGCATTTT,CASSRYRASQPQHF
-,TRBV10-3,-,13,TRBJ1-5,TGTGCCATCTCCGGGGAGGGGAATCAGCCCCAGCATTTT,CAISGEGNQPQHF
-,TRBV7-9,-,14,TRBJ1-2,TGTGCCAGCAGCCAGGATAGGGGCGGGAGTGGCTACACCTTC,CASSQDRGGSGYTF
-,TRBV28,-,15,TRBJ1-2,TGTGCCAGCAGTTTGAGGCTTTACGGGTCCTATGGCTACACCTTC,CASSLRLYGSYGYTF
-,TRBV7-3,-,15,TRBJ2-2,TGTGCCAGCAGCAGAGGAGGACCAGACACCGGGGAGCTGTTTTTT,CASSRGGPDTGELFF
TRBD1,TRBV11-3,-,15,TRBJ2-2,TGTGCCAGCAGCTTAGAAGGACAGGGCACCGGGGAGCTGTTTTTT,CASSLEGQGTGELFF
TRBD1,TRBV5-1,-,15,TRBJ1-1,TGCGCCAGCAGCGAGGACAGGGGCTCGAACACTGAAGCTTTCTTT,CASSEDRGSNTEAFF
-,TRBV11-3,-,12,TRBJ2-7,TGTGCCAGCAGCTTAGGGACTGGAGAGCAGTACTTC,CASSLGTGEQYF